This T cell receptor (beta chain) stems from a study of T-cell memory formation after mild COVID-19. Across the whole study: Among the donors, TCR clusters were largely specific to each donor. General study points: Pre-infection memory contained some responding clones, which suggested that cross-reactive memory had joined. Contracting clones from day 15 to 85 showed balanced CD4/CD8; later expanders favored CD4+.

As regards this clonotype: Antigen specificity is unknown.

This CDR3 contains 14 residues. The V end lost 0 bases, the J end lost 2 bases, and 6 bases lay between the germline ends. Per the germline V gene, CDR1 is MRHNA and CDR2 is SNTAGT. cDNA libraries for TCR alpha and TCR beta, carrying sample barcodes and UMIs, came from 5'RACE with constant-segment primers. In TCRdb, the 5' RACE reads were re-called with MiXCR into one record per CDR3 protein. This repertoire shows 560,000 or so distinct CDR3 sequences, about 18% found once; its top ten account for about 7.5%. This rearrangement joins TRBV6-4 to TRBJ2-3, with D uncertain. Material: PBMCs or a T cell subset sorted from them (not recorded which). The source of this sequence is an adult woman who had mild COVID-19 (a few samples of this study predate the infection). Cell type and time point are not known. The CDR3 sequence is CASSDSSDTDTQYF. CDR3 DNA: TGTGCCAGCAGTGACTCGTCAGACACAGATACGCAGTATTTT.